The rows below give T cell receptor beta chains drawn from one sample of a study of control samples from healthy donors and cancer patients. TCRdb's copy holds only in-frame clones and misses some; the assay was immunoSEQ multiplex PCR. The sample shows 40,000 to 55,000 clones, about 89% of them seen only once. Input material: PBMCs. These receptor sequences come from an older woman with lung cancer. Both conserved end residues are part of each CDR3. The order of the fields is clone size, D gene, V gene, J gene, CDR3 DNA, CDR3 protein. A D gene is named only where the DNA matches it firmly. Clone size appears in some rows only: once, few, many, or a class for an expanded clone.

-,-,TRBV24-1,TRBJ2-1,TGTGCCACCAGTGATTTTGGGGGTGAGCAGTTCTTC,CATSDFGGEQFF
few,-,TRBV3-1/TRBV3-2,TRBJ1-5,TGTGCCAGCAGCCAATTCGGGGGTCGAAGCAATCAGCCCCAGCATTTT,CASSQFGGRSNQPQHF
once,TRBD1,TRBV7-9,TRBJ1-4,TGTGCCAGCAGACCCGGAGCCGGGACAGGTGAAAAACTGTTTTTT,CASRPGAGTGEKLFF
once,-,TRBV27,TRBJ2-7,TGTGCCAGCAGTTTATCAAGCGCGTTGACCTACGAGCAGTACTTC,CASSLSSALTYEQYF
-,-,TRBV10-3,TRBJ1-2,TGTGCCATCAGTGCAACCGAGGACTATGGCTACACCTTC,CAISATEDYGYTF
-,TRBD1,TRBV7-3,TRBJ1-5,TGTGCCAGCAGCTCTTACCAGGGGGTAGGTAATCAGCCCCAGCATTTT,CASSSYQGVGNQPQHF
-,TRBD2,TRBV5-4,TRBJ2-5,TGTGCCAGCAGCCTAGCGGGGGGCCAAGAGACCCAGTACTTC,CASSLAGGQETQYF
-,TRBD1,TRBV6-2/TRBV6-3,TRBJ2-3,TGTGCCAGCAGTTACCTTCGGGACAGGGCAGATACGCAGTATTTT,CASSYLRDRADTQYF
-,-,TRBV30,TRBJ1-5,TGTGCCTGGACCTTACGACCGGATCAGCCCCAGCATTTT,CAWTLRPDQPQHF
-,-,TRBV11-3,TRBJ2-6,TGTGCCAGCAGCTTGAGCACTGGGGCCAACGTCCTGACTTTC,CASSLSTGANVLTF
once,-,TRBV24-1,TRBJ2-5,TGTGCCACCAGTTCGGAGGGGTGGGAGACCCAGTACTTC,CATSSEGWETQYF
once,TRBD2,TRBV4-3,TRBJ2-7,TGCGCCAGCAGCCAAGAAGCGGGGGTCTACGAGCAGTACTTC,CASSQEAGVYEQYF
once,TRBD1,TRBV10-3,TRBJ1-2,TGTGCCATCAGTTTCCGGGACAGGACCGCTAACTATGGCTACACCTTC,CAISFRDRTANYGYTF
-,-,TRBV14,TRBJ1-2,TGTGCCAGCAGCTCCGATCCGGGGAGGGGTGGCTACACCTTC,CASSSDPGRGGYTF
-,TRBD1,TRBV28,TRBJ1-5,TGTGCCAGCAGTTTTCATGGGACAGGGGGAATCCGGCCCCAGCATTTT,CASSFHGTGGIRPQHF
-,-,TRBV28,TRBJ2-1,TGTGCCAGCAGTTCCCGGACAAGCTACAATGAGCAGTTCTTC,CASSSRTSYNEQFF
-,-,TRBV4-1,TRBJ2-1,TGCGCCAGCAGCCAAGATCGCAGGAGGGTAAATGAGCAGTTCTTC,CASSQDRRRVNEQFF
-,TRBD2,TRBV5-5,TRBJ2-3,TGTGCCAGCAGCTTGGCACGGAGCGGGAGTTGGACAGATACGCAGTATTTT,CASSLARSGSWTDTQYF
-,-,TRBV3-1/TRBV3-2,TRBJ1-1,TGTGCCAGCAGCCGATCGTTGACACTGAACACTGAAGCTTTCTTT,CASSRSLTLNTEAFF
-,TRBD1,TRBV5-1,TRBJ1-6,TGCGCCAGCAGCTTGGGACAGGGTGATTCACCCCTCCACTTT,CASSLGQGDSPLHF
-,-,TRBV19,TRBJ1-6,TGTGCCAGTCACGCCTCGACGAGCTCCTATAATTCACCCCTCCACTTT,CASHASTSSYNSPLHF
-,-,TRBV6-5,TRBJ1-5,TGTGCCAGCAGAGGGACATACAATCAGCCCCAGCATTTT,CASRGTYNQPQHF
-,TRBD1,TRBV9,TRBJ1-1,TGTGCCAGCAGCGTGGTCGACAGGGAGGGTTCTGAAGCTTTCTTT,CASSVVDREGSEAFF
-,TRBD1,TRBV11-2,TRBJ2-7,TGTGCCAGCAGCAAGACAGGGGGCATCTACGAGCAGTACTTC,CASSKTGGIYEQYF
few,TRBD2,TRBV29-1,TRBJ2-2,TGCAGCGTTGCACTAGCGGGAGGCGGGGAGCTGTTTTTT,CSVALAGGGELFF
-,-,TRBV5-4,TRBJ1-2,TGTGCCAGCAGCCCTAGGGGGGGGGCGGACTATGGCTACACCTTC,CASSPRGGADYGYTF
few,TRBD1,TRBV27,TRBJ1-5,TGTGCCAGCAGTTTGGGGACAGGGCGAAATCAGCCCCAGCATTTT,CASSLGTGRNQPQHF
-,TRBD2,TRBV24-1,TRBJ2-1,TGTGCCACCAGTGATCCAAGCGGGAGCTCCTACAATGAGCAGTTCTTC,CATSDPSGSSYNEQFF
-,-,TRBV5-1,TRBJ1-4,TGCGCCAGCAAGCTAGACGACCTTAATGAAAAACTGTTTTTT,CASKLDDLNEKLFF
-,-,TRBV27,TRBJ2-6,TGTGCCAGCAGTTTTGTGGGGGCGGAGGGCGTCCTGACTTTC,CASSFVGAEGVLTF
-,TRBD1,TRBV9,TRBJ2-7,TGTGCCAGCAGCGCTACAGGGGGCTACTACGAGCAGTACTTC,CASSATGGYYEQYF
-,-,TRBV4-2,TRBJ2-2,TGTGCCAGCAGCCAAGATAACTCGGAGAACACCGGGGAGCTGTTTTTT,CASSQDNSENTGELFF
-,-,TRBV7-9,TRBJ1-2,TGTGCCAGCAGCTTATTCGACAACTATGGCTACACCTTC,CASSLFDNYGYTF
-,-,TRBV5-5,TRBJ1-1,TGTGCCAGCAGCTTGGCGTACAGCCACCTGAACACTGAAGCTTTCTTT,CASSLAYSHLNTEAFF
-,TRBD2,TRBV6-6,TRBJ2-3,TGTGCCAGCAGCGGACTAGCGGGAGGGGGCACAGATACGCAGTATTTT,CASSGLAGGGTDTQYF
-,-,TRBV3-1/TRBV3-2,TRBJ2-7,TGTGCCAGCAGCCAAGCCGGGTTATCCTACGAGCAGTACTTC,CASSQAGLSYEQYF
-,-,TRBV7-9,TRBJ2-7,TGTGCCAGCAGCTTAGGTTTCGGGAGTTCGTCGGAGCAGTACTTC,CASSLGFGSSSEQYF
-,-,TRBV7-9,TRBJ2-1,TGTGCCAGCAGCAAATACCTCAACCCCAGGATGAATGAGCAGTTCTTC,CASSKYLNPRMNEQFF
few,TRBD2,TRBV4-3,TRBJ2-5,TGCGCCAGCAGCCAAGATGGCCCAGCGGGAGGAGAGACCCAGTACTTC,CASSQDGPAGGETQYF
-,-,TRBV2,TRBJ1-4,TGTGCCAGCCGATCCCACAGGGCAACTAATGAAAAACTGTTTTTT,CASRSHRATNEKLFF
-,TRBD2,TRBV20-1,TRBJ2-1,TGCAGTGCTGATCTAGCGGCTGAGCAGTTCTTC,CSADLAAEQFF
-,-,TRBV5-1,TRBJ2-2,TGCGCCAGCAGCATTAGCGGGGAGCTGTTTTTT,CASSISGELFF
-,-,TRBV4-1,TRBJ2-2,TGCGCCAGCAGCCAAGAAGCCGGATACACCGGGGAGCTGTTTTTT,CASSQEAGYTGELFF
-,-,TRBV5-1,TRBJ2-5,TGCGCCAGCAGCACAACACGGAATAGCGACCTACAAGAGACCCAGTACTTC,CASSTTRNSDLQETQYF
-,TRBD1,TRBV5-1,TRBJ1-5,TGCGCCAGCAGCTTGACAGGGGGCGACAATCAGCCCCAGCATTTT,CASSLTGGDNQPQHF
-,TRBD2,TRBV6-4,TRBJ2-1,TGTGCCAGCAGTTTAGCGGGAGGGCCCTATGAGCAGTTCTTC,CASSLAGGPYEQFF
-,TRBD1,TRBV6-5,TRBJ1-2,TGTGCCAGCAAGGGACAGGGGGCGCATGGCTACACCTTC,CASKGQGAHGYTF
-,TRBD1,TRBV11-3,TRBJ1-1,TGTGCCAGCAGTGAGGGGGCCTCCGGGAACACTGAAGCTTTCTTT,CASSEGASGNTEAFF
-,-,TRBV5-4,TRBJ2-5,TGTGCCAGCAGCTTGGCAGGGGTAGGCGAGACCCAGTACTTC,CASSLAGVGETQYF
-,-,TRBV5-1,TRBJ2-3,TGCGCCAGCAGCTTGGCCAAACAAGGATTTAGCACAGATACGCAGTATTTT,CASSLAKQGFSTDTQYF
-,-,TRBV6-4,TRBJ2-1,TGTGCCAGCAGTGCCCGGGGTAGCCGTGGTAATGAGCAGTTCTTC,CASSARGSRGNEQFF
-,-,TRBV6-2/TRBV6-3,TRBJ1-1,TGTGCCAGCAGCCCCGCGAAGGGAAAGAACACTGAAGCTTTCTTT,CASSPAKGKNTEAFF